The next 9 T cell receptor beta chains were all read from a single sample in a study of OX40 agonist ivuxolimab in advanced cancers. Sequencing used immunoSEQ multiplex PCR; TCRdb keeps in-frame clones, though not all of them. The sample shows 55,000 to 70,000 clones, approximately 82% of them seen only once. The specimen comprised CD4+ or CD8+ T cells sorted from blood, sampled in a trial of the OX40 agonist ivuxolimab. The receptors originated from an adult with an advanced solid tumor such as melanoma, head and neck, liver or kidney cancer.

This chain uses TRBV4-2 with TRBJ2-3, with 12 bases identical to TRBD2. The CDR3 is made up of 15 amino acids. Germline V lookup: CDR1 LGHNA, CDR2 YNFKEQ. V dropped 4 bases and J dropped 4; count of bases not matched to a gene: 3. CDR3 bases: TGTGCCAGCAGCCCGACTAGCGGGGGAGCAGATACGCAGTATTTT. Translating gives CASSPTSGGADTQYF.

The CDR3 DNA sequence: TGTGCCAGCAGCCGAGCGGAGGGAAGCTCCTACGAGCAGTACTTC. It codes for CASSRAEGSSYEQYF. The chain links TRBV6-5 to TRBJ2-7; TRBD2 might be the D (6 bases). Trimming stripped 6 bases from V and 0 bases from J, with 15 bases between. CDR3 length: 15 amino acids. Germline CDR1 and CDR2: MNHEY and SVGAGI.

The chain is built from TRBV6-5 and TRBJ1-4, with no clear D. The V end lost 0 bases, the J end lost 10 bases, and 12 bases lay between the germline ends. From germline, CDR1 is MNHEY and CDR2 SVGAGI. This CDR3 has 14 residues. Written as DNA, the CDR3 is TGTGCCAGCAGTTACTCTGAGGCAGGCGGAAAACTGTTTTTT. Protein sequence: CASSYSEAGGKLFF.

CDR3 coding DNA: TGTGCCAGCAGCGTAGATCATGGGGGGAATGAGCAGTTCTTC. Translating gives CASSVDHGGNEQFF. V and J are TRBV9 and TRBJ2-1, with D maybe TRBD2 (6 bases). The germline V gene encodes CDR1 SGDLS and CDR2 YYNGEE. CDR3 length equals 14 residues. The germline V and J ends were trimmed by 0 bases and 7 bases, with 11 bases remaining between them.

V usage is TRBV6-1 and J usage is TRBJ1-2; weak D call: TRBD1 (5 bases). The germline V gene encodes CDR1 MNHNS and CDR2 SASEGT. Trimming cost V 6 bases and J 4 bases, with 9 bases left between them. This CDR3 is 12 amino acids long. The CDR3 DNA follows: TGTGCCAGCAGGACCGGGACCTATGGCTACACCTTC. Translating it yields CASRTGTYGYTF.

The V gene is TRBV5-4, the J gene TRBJ2-7; D gene uncertain. The CDR3 covers 13 residues. With 0 bases removed from V and 3 bases from J, the gap between germline ends came to 7 bases. Germline CDR1 and CDR2: SGHNT and YYREEE (reference sequence). Written as DNA, the CDR3 is TGTGCCAGCAGCTTGGAGCCCGGCTACGAGCAGTACTTC. This gives the protein CASSLEPGYEQYF.

The gene calls are TRBV11-2 and TRBJ2-7; 8 bases map to TRBD1. CDR3 length: 15 amino acids. V shed 5 bases, J shed 4 bases, and the junction held 10 bases outside the gene matches. CDR1 and CDR2 from the germline V gene are SGHAT and FQNNGV. As DNA, the CDR3 is TGTGCCAGCAGCCCTGCGCGACAGGGGTGGTACGAGCAGTACTTC. Protein product: CASSPARQGWYEQYF.

The chain uses TRBV29-1 and TRBJ2-3, with a possible D match to TRBD2 (6 bases). The V gene's germline CDR1 is SQVTM and CDR2 ANQGSEA. The CDR3 contains 12 residues. V dropped 7 bases and J dropped 6 bases, with 14 bases sitting between them. The CDR3 bases are TGCAGCGCACTCCCAGGGAGGGATACGCAGTATTTT. Its translation is CSALPGRDTQYF.

The chain has TRBV7-6 and TRBJ1-1; D ambiguous. V was clipped by 3 bases and J by 1 base, with 6 bases between them. Germline V CDR1 and CDR2: SGHVS, FNYEAQ. This CDR3 contains 13 residues. CDR3 protein: CASSFQPNTEAFF. DNA of the CDR3: TGTGCCAGCAGCTTTCAGCCGAACACTGAAGCTTTCTTT.